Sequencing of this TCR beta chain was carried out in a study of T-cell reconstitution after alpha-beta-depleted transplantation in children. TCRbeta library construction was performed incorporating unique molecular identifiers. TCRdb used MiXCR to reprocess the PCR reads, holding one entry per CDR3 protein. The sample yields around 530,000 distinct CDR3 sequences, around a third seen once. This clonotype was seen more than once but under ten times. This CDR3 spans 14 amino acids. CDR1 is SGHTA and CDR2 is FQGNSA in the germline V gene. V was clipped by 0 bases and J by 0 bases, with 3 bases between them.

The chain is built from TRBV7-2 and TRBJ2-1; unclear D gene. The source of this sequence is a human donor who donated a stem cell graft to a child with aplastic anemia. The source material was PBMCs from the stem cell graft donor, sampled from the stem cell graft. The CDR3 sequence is CASSLAFSYNEQFF. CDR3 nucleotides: TGTGCCAGCAGCTTAGCCTTCTCCTACAATGAGCAGTTCTTC.